A single sample gave rise to the 24 T cell receptor beta chains below, sequenced in a study of blood T cell repertoires in COVID-19 (dated by TCRdb to 2018 to 2020). The library was prepared using the immunoSEQ multiplex PCR assay. In its TCRdb copy, this immuneACCESS table keeps in-frame sequences only and misses some clones. Where compared with another copy, unresolved V genes explain less than half of these, and the others have no known cause. The table for this sample lists 26,000 or so clones; roughly 70% of them were counted only once. 7.3% of the sample rests with the top ten. The sequencing input was peripheral blood. The receptors stem from a man in his sixties with active or convalescent COVID-19.

The rearrangement uses TRBV7-9 and TRBJ2-6, with D possibly being TRBD1 (5 bases). CDR1 and CDR2 from the germline V gene are SEHNR and FQNEAQ (reference sequence). With 1 base removed from V and 4 bases from J, the gap between germline ends came to 8 bases. The CDR3 totals 15 residues. The CDR3 sequence is CASSLVRAGANVLTF. Written as DNA, the CDR3 is TGTGCCAGCAGCTTAGTCAGGGCAGGGGCCAACGTCCTGACTTTC.

This clone turned up a few times. The chain joins TRBV19 to TRBJ1-1, with 8 positions matching TRBD1. The trim removed 7 bases at V and 3 bases at J, leaving 7 bases unmatched. This CDR3 comprises 14 residues. Germline lookup yields CDR1 LNHDA and CDR2 SQIVND (reference sequence). CDR3 in DNA: TGTGCCAGTAAAACAACAGGGGGTTACACTGAAGCTTTCTTT. It specifies CASKTTGGYTEAFF.

The rearrangement joins TRBV18 to TRBJ2-7; TRBD2 matches at 8 bases. This CDR3 spans 16 amino acids. V shed 2 bases and J 4 bases; nucleotides not matched to a gene: 10. Germline CDR1 KGHSH, CDR2 LQKENI. The CDR3 region has the DNA TGTGCCAGCTCACCAGCCGGGACTAGTGTTTTGTACGAGCAGTACTTC. It yields the protein CASSPAGTSVLYEQYF.

This chain links TRBV19 with TRBJ1-1, with TRBD1 matching 9 bases. The J segment lost 4 bases and the V segment lost 4 bases, leaving 7 bases of the junction unmatched. The germline V gene has CDR1 LNHDA and CDR2 SQIVND (reference sequence). This CDR3 spans 15 amino acids. The CDR3 region is CASSTLGQGGTEAFF. In nucleotides, the CDR3 is TGTGCCAGTAGTACCTTGGGACAGGGAGGCACTGAAGCTTTCTTT. Filled out from reference TRBV19 and TRBJ1-1, the complete variable domain reads DGGITQSPKYLFRKEGQNVTLSCEQNLNHDAMYWYRQDPGQGLRLIYYSQIVNDFQKGDIAEGYSVSREKKESFPLTVTSAQKNPTAFYLCASSTLGQGGTEAFFGQGTRLTVV.

CDR3 DNA sequence: TGTGCCAGCAGTTTCTCCACAGGGCTCCGCTCCTACGAGCAGTACTTC. This translates into CASSFSTGLRSYEQYF. The rearrangement joins TRBV27 to TRBJ2-7, with D maybe TRBD1 (6 bases). There are 16 residues in the CDR3. V was clipped by 3 bases and J by 0 bases, with 15 bases between them. Germline V CDR1 and CDR2: MNHEY, SMNVEV (reference sequence).

The chain employs TRBV29-1 and TRBJ2-7, with 9 positions matching TRBD1. The J segment lost 6 bases and the V segment lost 6 bases, leaving 6 bases of the junction unmatched. Germline-derived CDR1 and CDR2 are SQVTM and ANQGSEA. The CDR3 sequence is 12 residues long. The CDR3: CSVRTGDFEQYF. CDR3 DNA: TGCAGCGTCCGGACAGGGGACTTCGAGCAGTACTTC.

The chain is built from TRBV1 and TRBJ1-2. TRBV1 is termed a pseudogene. The CDR3 is 14 residues long. CDR3 bases: TGCACCAGCAGCCGGCAGGGAGGTCGCTATGGCTACACCTTC. The encoded protein is CTSSRQGGRYGYTF.

This clone is labeled medium-sized. V and J are TRBV6-4 and TRBJ2-2; D is possibly TRBD1 (5 bases). V was clipped by 5 bases and J by 5 bases, with 12 bases between them. From germline, CDR1 is MRHNA and CDR2 SNTAGT. The CDR3 length is 14 residues. The CDR3 region has the DNA TGTGCCAGCAGTCCCACCCCAGGGACCGGGGAGCTGTTTTTT. Translated: CASSPTPGTGELFF.

The chain uses TRBV4-2 and TRBJ2-7; 11 nucleotides match TRBD1. Germline V CDR1 and CDR2: LGHNA, YNFKEQ. This CDR3 is built from 16 residues. J gave up 5 bases and V 1 base, and 7 bases lay outside the gene matches. This chain's CDR3 is CASSQVKGQGADEQYF. CDR3 DNA sequence: TGTGCCAGCAGCCAAGTAAAAGGACAGGGGGCGGACGAGCAGTACTTC.

V and J are TRBV6-5 and TRBJ1-1, with D maybe TRBD1 (5 bases). The CDR3 runs to 14 residues. Trimming pared 10 bases from V and 3 bases from J, leaving 18 bases between. CDR1 is MNHEY and CDR2 is SVGAGI in the germline V gene. As DNA, the CDR3 is TGTGCCACCTCCCTGCAGGGCAGAGACACTGAAGCTTTCTTT. Amino acids: CATSLQGRDTEAFF.

The table lists this clone with a few counts. The rearrangement uses TRBV6-5 and TRBJ2-7; 9 nucleotides match TRBD2. This CDR3 region has 14 residues. V dropped 6 bases and J dropped 3; count of bases not matched to a gene: 6. Per the germline V gene, CDR1 is MNHEY and CDR2 is SVGAGI. The CDR3 DNA sequence: TGTGCCAGCAGACTTAGCGGGAGTAGCTACGAGCAGTACTTC. It codes for CASRLSGSSYEQYF.

Comment on this clone: Germline and junction disagree at one end, which may indicate a read error. The J gene is TRBJ1-2, the V gene TRBV7-9; D unresolved. CDR1 is SEHNR, CDR2 FQNEAQ, per germline (reference sequence). The CDR3 runs 11 residues. In DNA form, the CDR3 reads TGTGTCAGCAGCTTAGAGAGGGGCTACACCTTC. This gives the protein CVSSLERGYTF.

In its sample, this clone was seen a few times. The rearrangement joins TRBV4-1 to TRBJ2-4; no reliable D call. CDR1 is MGHRA, CDR2 YSYEKL, per germline. Deletions cut 0 bases from V and 2 bases from J, with 14 bases between. CDR3 length: 17 amino acids. As DNA, the CDR3 is TGCGCCAGCAGCCAAGAAGGCGGAGTCGGAACCAAAAACATTCAGTACTTC. Translation gives CASSQEGGVGTKNIQYF.

This clone was observed a few times. J is TRBJ1-4 and V is TRBV19, with a tentative D call TRBD1 (6 bases). This CDR3 has 16 residues. Trimming stripped 4 bases from V and 2 bases from J, with 14 bases between. Germline V gene lookup returns CDR1 LNHDA and CDR2 SQIVND (reference sequence). The CDR3 DNA reads as TGTGCCAGTAGTACGGGGGCGGGAGGCACTAATGAAAAACTGTTTTTT. It codes for CASSTGAGGTNEKLFF.

The V call is TRBV5-5, the J call TRBJ1-5; a possible D gene is TRBD1 (5 bases). CDR1 is SGHKS, CDR2 YYEKEE, per germline (reference sequence). The CDR3 is 15 amino acids. V dropped 4 bases and J dropped 5 bases, with 16 bases sitting between them. In nucleotides, the CDR3 is TGTGCCAGCAGCCCCCGGGGCCCGGGGGATCAGCCCCAGCATTTT. Amino acids: CASSPRGPGDQPQHF.

The gene calls are TRBV7-6 and TRBJ2-5, with D perhaps matching TRBD1 (7 bases). V was cut by 5 bases and J by 5 bases, with 15 bases left in between. CDR1 is SGHVS and CDR2 is FNYEAQ in the germline V gene. This CDR3 has 14 amino acids. The chain's CDR3 is CASSGWPGGETQYF. CDR3 DNA: TGTGCCAGCAGCGGTTGGCCAGGGGGGGAGACCCAGTACTTC.

As regards this clone: This same CDR3 is encoded by further DNA sequences in the sample. CDR3 sequence (DNA): TGTGCCAGTAGCCGTGGGGGGGGTCGCGGGGCTAGCAATCAGCCCCAGCATTTT. It encodes CASSRGGGRGASNQPQHF. This rearrangement joins TRBV19 to TRBJ1-5, with a tentative D call TRBD1 (5 bases). Germline CDR1 and CDR2: LNHDA and SQIVND (reference sequence). The V end lost 6 bases, the J end lost 0 bases, and 21 bases lay between the germline ends. This CDR3 comprises 18 residues. The variable domain in full, with the rest retrieved from reference TRBV19 and TRBJ1-5, is DGGITQSPKYLFRKEGQNVTLSCEQNLNHDAMYWYRQDPGQGLRLIYYSQIVNDFQKGDIAEGYSVSREKKESFPLTVTSAQKNPTAFYLCASSRGGGRGASNQPQHFGDGTRLSIL.

The chain links TRBV2 to TRBJ1-6; 7 bases match TRBD1. The junction had 9 bases not matched to a gene; V was cut back by 6 bases and J by 7 bases. The CDR3 sequence is 15 residues long. In germline, CDR1 is SNHLY, CDR2 FYNNEI. CDR3 sequence: CASSFIGDSNSPLHF. CDR3 bases: TGTGCCAGCAGCTTCATCGGGGACAGCAATTCACCCCTCCACTTT.

This clone is a singleton in its sample. V is TRBV18 and J is TRBJ2-1, with TRBD2 as a possible D gene (5 bases). Germline V lookup: CDR1 KGHSH, CDR2 LQKENI. CDR3 length: 16 residues. The V end was cut by 3 bases, the J end by 0 bases, with 12 bases between. The CDR3 coding sequence is TGTGCCAGCTCACCCGCAGCGGCCAGCTCCTACAATGAGCAGTTCTTC. Amino acids: CASSPAAASSYNEQFF.

This chain links TRBV28 with TRBJ1-4; 8 bases match TRBD1. The CDR3 covers 14 residues. Germline CDR1 and CDR2: MDHEN and SYDVKM. The junction had 2 bases not matched to a gene; V was cut back by 2 bases and J by 6 bases. CDR3: CASSLQGAYEKLFF. CDR3 DNA sequence: TGTGCCAGCAGTTTACAGGGGGCGTATGAAAAACTGTTTTTT.

This clone was detected once. The genes are TRBV7-3 and TRBJ2-1, with D unclear. This CDR3 spans 15 amino acids. CDR1 SGHTA and CDR2 FQGTGA come from the germline V gene. The V and J ends lost 2 bases and 0 bases respectively, with 8 bases between them. This chain's CDR3 is CASSLDSSSYNEQFF. The CDR3 DNA follows: TGTGCCAGCAGCTTAGATTCCAGCTCCTACAATGAGCAGTTCTTC.

Only a few counts were recorded for this clone. The chain has TRBV2 and TRBJ2-3; a possible D gene is TRBD1 (6 bases). Trimming pared 7 bases from V and 7 bases from J, leaving 18 bases between. CDR1 is SNHLY and CDR2 is FYNNEI in the germline V gene. The CDR3 length is 14 residues. The chain's CDR3 is CASTDGTSTYTQYF. CDR3 in DNA: TGTGCCAGCACGGACGGGACATCGACTTATACGCAGTATTTT.

The chain combines TRBV30 with TRBJ1-5, with D maybe TRBD1 (6 bases). Deletions cut 1 base from V and 5 bases from J, with 12 bases between. The CDR3 extends over 14 amino acids. The V gene's germline CDR1 is GTSNPN and CDR2 SVGIG (reference sequence). The DNA for the CDR3 is TGTGCCTGGAGTGGACAGGCGGTCTATCAGCCCCAGCATTTT. Its translation is CAWSGQAVYQPQHF. The full variable domain, completed using reference TRBV30 and TRBJ1-5, is SQTIHQWPATLVQPVGSPLSLECTVEGTSNPNLYWYRQAAGRGLQLLFYSVGIGQISSEVPQNLSASRPQDRQFILSSKKLLLSDSGFYLCAWSGQAVYQPQHFGDGTRLSIL.

This clone turned up a few times. In DNA form, the CDR3 reads TGTGCCTGGAGTCTTACCGGGACTATTTCCTACGAGCAGTACTTC. It codes for CAWSLTGTISYEQYF. The chain joins TRBV30 to TRBJ2-7; TRBD2 matches at 7 bases. The CDR3 covers 15 residues. Germline CDR1 is GTSNPN and CDR2 is SVGIG (reference sequence). V was clipped by 2 bases and J by 1 base; unmatched bases: 8.